The 24 T cell receptor beta chains given below trace back to one sample, sequenced in a study of CD8+ T cells in alopecia areata. cDNA serving as the sequencing template came from extracted, reverse transcribed RNA. This table comes from immunoSEQ multiplex PCR, and its TCRdb copy is limited to in-frame clones, with some not included. The sample counts about 110,000 clones, none seen once; the ten largest own 15% to 20%. Sequencing was performed on lesional skin. These receptor sequences come from a C3H/HeJ mouse with alopecia areata. The mouse strain carries the MHC haplotype H2-k.

Details on this clone: These gene names are mouse names. The read is 4 residues too short to cover the CDR3 end, so that end is filled in from the germline J gene. This chain joins TRBV19 and TRBJ2-5, with D possibly being TRBD1 (6 bases). This CDR3 spans 14 amino acids. Deletions cut 4 bases from V and 2 bases from J, with 11 bases between. Germline V gene sequence: CDR1 FNHDT, CDR2 SITEND (reference sequence). The covered CDR3 bases are TGTGCCAGCAGTGCGGGGACAACCCAAGAC. As protein: CASSAGTTQD. The entire CDR3 reads CASSAGTTQDTQYF. Using reference TRBV19 and TRBJ2-5 for the parts outside the CDR3, the full variable domain is GGIITQTPKFLIGQEGQKLTLKCQQNFNHDTMYWYRQDSGKGLRLIYYSITENDLQKGDLSEGYDASREKKSSFSLTVTSAQKNEMAVFLCASSAGTTQDTQYFGPGTRLLVL.

This clone was observed a few times. Mouse gene names apply. The observed sequence ends 4 residues before the CDR3 terminus, with the missing tail filled in from the germline J gene. The chain recombines TRBV1 with TRBJ2-7; tentative D call: TRBD1 (5 bases). V lost 0 bases, J lost 0 bases, and 12 bases lay in between. The CDR3 consists of 16 residues. Germline lookup yields CDR1 NSQYPW and CDR2 LRSPGD (reference sequence). The CDR3 DNA, read in part, is TGCACCTGCAGTGCAGATACCGCAGGGAGCTCCTAT. This codes for CTCSADTAGSSY. The whole CDR3 protein is CTCSADTAGSSYEQYF.

As regards this clone: The gene names here belong to mouse. The read stops 4 residues short of the end of the CDR3; the missing end is completed from the germline J gene. The gene calls are TRBV1 and TRBJ2-7; TRBD2 agrees at 13 bases. The V gene's germline CDR1 is NSQYPW and CDR2 LRSPGD (reference sequence). The CDR3 spans 14 residues. CDR3 DNA (partial): TGCACCTGCAGTCGGACTGGGGGGGCGTAT. Translating gives CTCSRTGGAY. The full CDR3 protein is CTCSRTGGAYEQYF.

Concerning this clone itself: Gene names and germline refer to mouse. The sequence runs out 4 residues before the end of the CDR3; the remainder is reconstructed from the germline J gene. The chain recombines TRBV19 with TRBJ2-1; 8 bases are a match to TRBD2. Germline V gene data show CDR1 as FNHDT and CDR2 as SITEND (reference sequence). CDR3 length: 14 residues. The CDR3 DNA, read in part, is TGTGCCAGCAGTATGGGGGGGGCGAGGGCT. Its translation is CASSMGGARA. The whole CDR3 sequence reads CASSMGGARAEQFF.

Comment on this clone: The gene symbols are mouse symbols. With the read ending 4 residues before the CDR3 end, the germline J gene is used to fill in that end. Other DNA sequences within the sample encode an identical CDR3. The chain has TRBV1 and TRBJ1-1, with 10 bases identical to TRBD1. CDR3 length equals 14 residues. V gave up 3 bases and J gave up 4 bases; unmatched junction bases: 2. Germline CDR1 NSQYPW, CDR2 LRSPGD (reference sequence). Incomplete CDR3 DNA: TGCACCTGCAGTGCCCGACAGGGGGCCACA. Its protein product is CTCSARQGAT. Given in full, the CDR3 is CTCSARQGATEVFF. Supplemented by reference TRBV1 and TRBJ1-1, the full variable domain reads VTLLEQNPRWRLVPRGQAVNLRCILKNSQYPWMSWYQQDLQKQLQWLFTLRSPGDKEVKSLPGADYLATRVTDTELRLQVANMSQGRTLYCTCSARQGATEVFFGKGTRLTVV.

Worth noting for this clone: Gene names refer to mouse genes. The sequenced fragment ends 4 residues before the CDR3 boundary, so the rest is inferred from the germline J gene. This chain links TRBV19 with TRBJ2-3; 8 nucleotides agree with TRBD2. Germline V CDR1 and CDR2: FNHDT, SITEND (reference sequence). The CDR3 contains 13 residues. Germline trimming cut 6 bases from V and 1 base from J; bases unmatched to any gene: 1. CDR3 in amino acids: CASNWGRAETLYF. CDR3 bases read: TGTGCCAGCAACTGGGGGCGTGCAGAA.

In regard to this clone: Each gene name is a mouse one. From the germline J gene comes the end of the CDR3, since the read stops 4 residues before it. The chain has TRBV1 and TRBJ2-4, with 11 positions matching TRBD2. The CDR3 loop spans 17 amino acids. V gave up 3 bases and J gave up 0 bases; unmatched junction bases: 5. Per the germline V gene, CDR1 is NSQYPW and CDR2 is LRSPGD (reference sequence). The CDR3 spells CTCSARLGGGSQNTLYF. The part of the CDR3 DNA that was read is TGCACCTGCAGTGCGAGACTGGGGGGGGGTAGTCAAAAC.

This clone was seen more than once but under ten times. Gene names are the mouse ones. The read ends 4 residues shy of where the CDR3 ends; the end is completed using the germline J gene. The V call is TRBV13-3, the J call TRBJ2-7, with D possibly matching TRBD2 (6 bases). The V gene's germline CDR1 is NNHDY and CDR2 SYVADS. The CDR3 has 13 residues. Trimming left V 3 bases short and J 1 base short, with 8 bases between. This chain's CDR3 is CASSVLGSYEQYF. CDR3 DNA, as far as it was read: TGTGCCAGCAGTGTGCTGGGGTCCTAT.

In regard to this clone: Gene names are mouse gene names. From the germline J gene comes the end of the CDR3, since the read stops 4 residues before it. V gene TRBV19 combines with J gene TRBJ2-1; 8 positions agree with TRBD1. From germline, CDR1 is FNHDT and CDR2 SITEND (reference sequence). V was clipped by 4 bases and J by 6 bases; unmatched bases: 6. CDR3 length equals 14 residues. CDR3 bases read: TGTGCCAGCAGTCCCGCAGGGGGCCCTGCT. Translation: CASSPAGGPA. Given in full, the CDR3 is CASSPAGGPAEQFF.

This clone appeared a few times. Any gene name here is a mouse gene name. The read ends 4 residues before the CDR3 terminus; that terminus is restored from the germline J gene. The V gene is TRBV13-1, the J gene TRBJ2-7, with 11 bases that match TRBD2. With V trimmed by 0 bases and J by 2 bases, 1 base remained unmatched. Germline V CDR1 and CDR2: NSHNY, SYGAGN. The CDR3 totals 15 residues. CDR3 DNA (partial): TGTGCCAGCAGTGATGGACTGGGGGGGACCTAT. Protein: CASSDGLGGTY. The complete CDR3 reads CASSDGLGGTYEQYF.

This clone was picked up a small number of times. The genes and germline here are from mouse. The DNA ends 4 residues before the CDR3 does, and the rest of the CDR3 is filled in from the germline J gene. The rearrangement joins TRBV13-3 to TRBJ2-5, with 9 bases lining up with TRBD2. The CDR3 consists of 17 residues. Germline-derived CDR1 and CDR2 are NNHDY and SYVADS. CDR3: CASSDDHWGELRDTQYF. The CDR3 DNA, read in part, is TGTGCCAGCAGTGATGACCACTGGGGGGAGTTGAGGGAC.

This clone was counted ten times or more. The germline and genes are mouse ones. The DNA ends 4 residues before the CDR3 does, and the rest of the CDR3 is filled in from the germline J gene. Other DNA sequences within the sample encode an identical CDR3. The V call is TRBV1, the J call TRBJ2-7; a weak D match, TRBD2 (5 bases). The CDR3 runs 14 residues. V lost 1 base to trimming and J lost 1 base, with 8 bases between them. Germline V gives CDR1 NSQYPW, CDR2 LRSPGD (reference sequence). The chain's CDR3 is CTCSAAGSSYEQYF. The sequenced CDR3 bases are TGCACCTGCAGTGCAGCTGGGAGTTCCTAT.

As concerns this clone: Germline and genes: mouse. With the read ending 4 residues before the CDR3 end, the germline J gene is used to fill in that end. V is TRBV5 and J is TRBJ2-1, with TRBD2 matching over 9 bases. V trimming: 4 bases; J trimming: 2 bases; junction bases outside the gene matches: 3. Germline CDR1 reads LGHNA; CDR2 reads YNLKQL (reference sequence). The CDR3 is 15 residues long. The CDR3 bases that were read are TGTGCCAGCAGCCCCCGGGACTGGGACTATGCT. It specifies CASSPRDWDYA. The full CDR3 protein is CASSPRDWDYAEQFF.

This clone showed up just a few times. The germline and genes are mouse ones. The observed sequence ends 4 residues before the CDR3 terminus, with the missing tail filled in from the germline J gene. The J gene is TRBJ2-1, the V gene TRBV5, with D tentatively TRBD1 (5 bases). This CDR3 is built from 13 residues. The germline CDR1 and CDR2 sequences are LGHNA and YNLKQL (reference sequence). CDR3 sequence: CASSQEEGAEQFF. Partial CDR3 DNA: TGTGCCAGCAGCCAAGAAGAGGGGGCT.

As regards this clone: Gene labels here are mouse ones. The read falls 4 residues short of the CDR3 end, and the missing part is taken from the germline J gene. The rearrangement uses TRBV1 and TRBJ2-5; a weak D match, TRBD1 (6 bases). The CDR3 contains 14 residues. Germline V gene sequence: CDR1 NSQYPW, CDR2 LRSPGD (reference sequence). The CDR3 reads CTCSAEAGEDTQYF. CDR3 DNA, as far as it was read: TGCACCTGCAGTGCAGAGGCAGGGGAGGAC.

This clone was picked up a small number of times. Mouse names are used for the genes. The read terminates 4 residues ahead of where the CDR3 ends, so the germline J gene completes it. The chain is built from TRBV1 and TRBJ2-7; D might be TRBD2 (6 bases). Trimming took 7 bases from V and 3 from J, leaving 7 bases between them. This CDR3 is 11 amino acids long. Germline loops: CDR1 NSQYPW, CDR2 LRSPGD (reference sequence). The CDR3 sequence: CTCIWGYEQYF. Incomplete CDR3 DNA: TGCACCTGCATCTGGGGCTAT.

To note about this clone: Gene names denote mouse genes. The missing CDR3 end, 4 residues past where the read stops, is filled in from the germline J gene. The rearrangement joins TRBV13-3 to TRBJ1-1; TRBD1 agrees at 9 bases. Germline trimming cut 2 bases from V and 3 bases from J; bases unmatched to any gene: 5. The CDR3 runs to 15 residues. CDR1 and CDR2 (germline): NNHDY, SYVADS. The CDR3 sequence is CASSETGGEDTEVFF. The CDR3 bases that were read are TGTGCCAGCAGTGAAACAGGGGGCGAAGACACA.

This clone was seen a few times. Here the gene names and germline are mouse. Read coverage stops 4 residues before the CDR3 terminus; the germline J gene supplies the remainder. This chain joins TRBV13-3 and TRBJ1-4, with a tentative D call TRBD1 (5 bases). This CDR3 is 14 amino acids long. Germline CDR1 NNHDY, CDR2 SYVADS. CDR3 protein: CASSDARGPERLFF. CDR3 DNA, as far as it was read: TGTGCCAGCAGTGATGCAAGGGGTCCCGAA.

This clone was counted between two and nine times. A read error may account for a junction end that differs from germline. The gene symbols are mouse symbols. The CDR3 end is not reached by the read, which stops 4 residues before it; the germline J gene fills it in. V is TRBV17 and J is TRBJ2-1; 12 bases match TRBD2. Looked up from germline, CDR1 is MNHDT and CDR2 is YYDKIL. This CDR3 comprises 16 residues. CDR3 region: CASSRGTGGTYAEQFF. The DNA read from the CDR3 is TGTGCTAGCAGCAGAGGGACTGGGGGGACTTATGCT.

As to this clone: The listed genes are named as in mouse. The read ends 4 residues before the CDR3 terminus; that terminus is restored from the germline J gene. V gene TRBV13-3 combines with J gene TRBJ1-2; TRBD1 matches at 8 bases. Germline CDR1 and CDR2: NNHDY and SYVADS. The V segment lost 4 bases and the J segment 4 bases; nucleotides outside the gene matches: 6. The CDR3 is 14 amino acids. CDR3 sequence reads: CASSSRTGPSDYTF. Partial CDR3 DNA: TGTGCCAGCAGTTCTAGGACAGGGCCCTCC.

Concerning this clone: The protein given in TCRdb and the translation of the DNA differ at residue 15, and the sequence presented here derives from the DNA. Here the gene names and germline are mouse. With the read ending 3 residues before the CDR3 end, the germline J gene is used to fill in that end. The chain combines TRBV13-3 with TRBJ1-3; 10 positions agree with TRBD1. CDR3 length: 18 residues. From germline, CDR1 is NNHDY and CDR2 SYVADS. V was pared by 0 bases and J by 2 bases, with 8 bases of the junction left unmatched. The CDR3 here is CASSDGVWGTGAGNTLYF. Incomplete CDR3 DNA: TGTGCCAGCAGTGATGGTGTGTGGGGGACAGGGGCTGGAAATACG.

Only a few counts were recorded for this clone. The gene symbols are mouse symbols. With the read ending 4 residues before the CDR3 end, the germline J gene is used to fill in that end. The rearrangement uses TRBV19 and TRBJ1-1; D might be TRBD1 (6 bases). Germline V CDR1 and CDR2: FNHDT, SITEND (reference sequence). The CDR3 loop spans 12 amino acids. V gave up 10 bases and J gave up 0 bases, with 10 bases separating them. The CDR3 region is CAGGQANTEVFF. CDR3 DNA (partial): TGTGCCGGGGGACAAGCAAACACA.

Notes on this clone: The genes are named according to mouse. The read terminates 4 residues before the CDR3 end, so the remaining end is supplied by the germline J gene. The chain links TRBV1 to TRBJ2-5; 14 bases agree with TRBD2. Germline V gives CDR1 NSQYPW, CDR2 LRSPGD (reference sequence). The CDR3 has 17 residues. The CDR3: CTCSAAGLGGRGDTQYF. The part of the CDR3 DNA that was read is TGCACCTGCAGTGCAGCGGGACTGGGGGGGCGCGGAGAC.

In regard to this clone: Mouse gene names apply. The sequenced fragment ends 4 residues before the CDR3 boundary, so the rest is inferred from the germline J gene. This chain joins TRBV1 and TRBJ2-5, with 10 bases lining up with TRBD1. Germline lookup yields CDR1 NSQYPW and CDR2 LRSPGD (reference sequence). This CDR3 has 16 residues. The DNA read from the CDR3 is TGCACCTGCAGTGCAGAGTTGGGACAGGGGAGGGAC. It is translated as CTCSAELGQGRD. The entire CDR3 is CTCSAELGQGRDTQYF.